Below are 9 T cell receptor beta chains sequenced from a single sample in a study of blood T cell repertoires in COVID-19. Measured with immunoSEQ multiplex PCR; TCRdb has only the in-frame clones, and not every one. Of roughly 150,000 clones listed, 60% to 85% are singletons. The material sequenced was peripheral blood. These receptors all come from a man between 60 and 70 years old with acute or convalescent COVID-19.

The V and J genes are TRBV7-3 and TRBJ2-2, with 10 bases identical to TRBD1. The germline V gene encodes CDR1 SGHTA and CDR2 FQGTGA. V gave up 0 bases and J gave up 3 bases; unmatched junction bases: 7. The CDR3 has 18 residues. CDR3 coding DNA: TGTGCCAGCAGCTTAACAAGGGACAGGGGCGGGGACACCGGGGAGCTGTTTTTT. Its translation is CASSLTRDRGGDTGELFF.

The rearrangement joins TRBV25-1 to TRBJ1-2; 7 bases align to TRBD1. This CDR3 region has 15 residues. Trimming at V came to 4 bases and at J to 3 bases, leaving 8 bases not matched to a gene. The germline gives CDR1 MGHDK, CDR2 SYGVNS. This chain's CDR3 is CASSVGTANDYGYTF. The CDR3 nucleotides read TGTGCCAGCAGTGTAGGGACAGCGAACGACTATGGCTACACCTTC.

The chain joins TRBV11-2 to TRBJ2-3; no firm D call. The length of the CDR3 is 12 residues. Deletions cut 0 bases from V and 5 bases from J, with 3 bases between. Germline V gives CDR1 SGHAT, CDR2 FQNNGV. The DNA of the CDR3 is TGTGCCAGCAGCTTAGATCTAGATACGCAGTATTTT. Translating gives CASSLDLDTQYF. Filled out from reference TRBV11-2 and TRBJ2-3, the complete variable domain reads EAGVAQSPRYKIIEKRQSVAFWCNPISGHATLYWYQQILGQGPKLLIQFQNNGVVDDSQLPKDRFSAERLKGVDSTLKIQPAKLEDSAVYLCASSLDLDTQYFGPGTRLTVL.

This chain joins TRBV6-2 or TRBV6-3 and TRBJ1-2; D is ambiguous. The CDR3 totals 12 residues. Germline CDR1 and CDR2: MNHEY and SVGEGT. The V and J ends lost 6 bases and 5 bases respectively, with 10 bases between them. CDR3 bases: TGTGCCAGCAGCCGGCCTGTGTATGGCTACACCTTC. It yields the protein CASSRPVYGYTF.

CDR3 nucleotide sequence: TGCGCCAGCGCGCGGGGAAGTGATAATTCACCCCTCCACTTT. It encodes CASARGSDNSPLHF. The chain is built from TRBV5-1 and TRBJ1-6; D not certain. Trimming left V 7 bases short and J 5 bases short, with 13 bases between. Germline V lookup: CDR1 SGHRS, CDR2 YFSETQ. The length of the CDR3 is 14 residues.

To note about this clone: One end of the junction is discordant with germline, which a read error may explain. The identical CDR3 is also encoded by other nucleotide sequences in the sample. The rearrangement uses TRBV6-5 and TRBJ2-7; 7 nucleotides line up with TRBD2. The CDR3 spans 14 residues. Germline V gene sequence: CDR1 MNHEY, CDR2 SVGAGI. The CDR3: CASSYSTSIYEQYF. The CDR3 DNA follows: TGTGCCAGCAGTTATTCGACTAGCATCTACGAGCAATACTTC.

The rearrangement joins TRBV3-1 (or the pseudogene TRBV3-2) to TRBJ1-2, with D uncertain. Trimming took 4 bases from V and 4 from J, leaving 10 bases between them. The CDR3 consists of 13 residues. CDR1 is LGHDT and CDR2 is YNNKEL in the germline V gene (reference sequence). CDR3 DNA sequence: TGTGCCAGCAGCCCGATAGAATCCTATGGCTACACCTTC. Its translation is CASSPIESYGYTF.

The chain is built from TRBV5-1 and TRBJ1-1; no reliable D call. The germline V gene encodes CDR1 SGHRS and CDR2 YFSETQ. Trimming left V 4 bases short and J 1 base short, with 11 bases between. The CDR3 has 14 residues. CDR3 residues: CASSPTLRNTEAFF. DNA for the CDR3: TGCGCCAGCAGCCCGACACTGAGGAACACTGAAGCTTTCTTT.

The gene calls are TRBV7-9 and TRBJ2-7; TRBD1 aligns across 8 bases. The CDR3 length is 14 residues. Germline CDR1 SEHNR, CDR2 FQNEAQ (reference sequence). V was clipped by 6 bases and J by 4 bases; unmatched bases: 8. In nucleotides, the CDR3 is TGTGCCAGCAGTTATGGACAGGGTGTTTACGAGCAGTACTTC. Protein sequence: CASSYGQGVYEQYF.